The sequence of this T cell receptor (beta chain) was determined in a study of blood T cell repertoires in COVID-19. Assay used: immunoSEQ multiplex PCR; TCRdb lists only in-frame clones, some missing. The profile covers about 430,000 clones, with about 88% appearing a single time and approximately 1.5% taken by the ten largest. Participants classified as exposed had met a COVID-19 case within 2 weeks before study entry. The CDR3 spans 19 residues. The receptor was derived from a woman between 18 and 29 years old who had been exposed to COVID-19. The J gene is TRBJ2-7, the V gene TRBV21-1; the table calls TRBD2, which could not be checked here. TRBV21-1 is described as a pseudogene. Sequenced input: PBMCs or T cells enriched from blood (not recorded which). The CDR3 here is CASSKGGRTSGSSIYEQYF. In DNA, the CDR3 is TGTGCCAGCAGCAAAGGAGGGAGGACTAGCGGGAGCTCGATATACGAGCAGTACTTC.